The 8 T cell receptor beta chains in this list originate from one sample, sequenced in a study of spatial heterogeneity in lung cancer. The time point here: sample taken at primary tumor resection. In TCRdb, the 5' RACE reads were re-called with MiXCR into one record per CDR3 protein. The table lists 4,400 or so distinct CDR3 sequences, 5.5% to 7% of them singletons, with 34% in the top ten. Findings and caveats of the study: The number of expanded tumor alpha and beta chains correlated with mutation number.

These receptors' antigens are unknown. The specimen comprised lung tumor tissue, sampled at surgery. The origin of the receptors is a male donor with early-stage non-small cell lung cancer.

This clonotype was seen ten or more times. The chain employs TRBV29-1 and TRBJ2-3; D may correspond to TRBD1 or TRBD2 (5 bases each). CDR3 length equals 14 residues. CDR1 and CDR2 (germline): SQVTM, ANQGSEA. Trimming took 6 bases from V and 4 from J, leaving 17 bases between them. CDR3 loop: CSVTGAFPPDTQYF. The CDR3 DNA reads TGCAGCGTGACCGGGGCCTTCCCTCCAGATACGCAGTATTTT.

This clonotype was recorded at least ten times. V usage is TRBV30 and J usage is TRBJ1-1; no firm D call. Trimming shortened V by 3 bases and J by 5 bases, and 7 bases separated the two germline ends. The germline gives CDR1 GTSNPN, CDR2 SVGIG (reference sequence). The CDR3 contains 11 residues. The CDR3 bases are TGTGCCTGGAGCCGCAGTACTGAAGCTTTCTTT. Encoded protein: CAWSRSTEAFF.

This clonotype showed up many times. This CDR3 reads CASSADLNTEAFF. The CDR3 nucleotides are TGTGCCAGCAGCGCCGACCTGAACACTGAAGCTTTCTTT. The rearrangement joins TRBV7-6 to TRBJ1-1; no reliable D call. CDR1 and CDR2 from the germline V gene are SGHVS and FNYEAQ. V was cut by 5 bases and J by 0 bases, with 7 bases left in between. The CDR3 covers 13 residues.

The J gene is TRBJ2-2, the V gene TRBV10-3, with D unresolved. Germline V gives CDR1 ENHRY, CDR2 SYGVKD. The germline V and J ends were trimmed by 7 bases and 1 base, with 16 bases remaining between them. The CDR3 sequence is 16 residues long. As DNA, the CDR3 is TGTGCCATCAATTCTCCGGAACTGCTGAACACCGGGGAGCTGTTTTTT. Amino acids: CAINSPELLNTGELFF.

This clonotype was counted at least ten times. V gene TRBV11-2 combines with J gene TRBJ1-5, with D perhaps TRBD1 (6 bases). Per the germline V gene, CDR1 is SGHAT and CDR2 is FQNNGV. The CDR3 is 13 residues long. V lost 6 bases, J lost 7 bases, and 13 bases lay in between. The CDR3 DNA reads as TGTGCCAGCAGTCAAGAGGGGGGGCAGCCCCAGCATTTT. Protein: CASSQEGGQPQHF. Full variable domain (remainder filled in from reference TRBV11-2 and TRBJ1-5): EAGVAQSPRYKIIEKRQSVAFWCNPISGHATLYWYQQILGQGPKLLIQFQNNGVVDDSQLPKDRFSAERLKGVDSTLKIQPAKLEDSAVYLCASSQEGGQPQHFGDGTRLSIL.

The chain employs TRBV20-1 and TRBJ2-4, with D unresolved. This CDR3 comprises 14 residues. Trimming stripped 6 bases from V and 0 bases from J, with 12 bases between. The germline gives CDR1 DFQATT, CDR2 SNEGSKA (reference sequence). CDR3 DNA: TGCAGTGCATCCGACCGACTAGCCAAAAACATTCAGTACTTC. Protein product: CSASDRLAKNIQYF.

This clonotype was observed many times. The V call is TRBV6-1, the J call TRBJ2-4, with 10 bases fitting TRBD1. This CDR3 region has 21 residues. Trimming cost V 5 bases and J 1 base; bases outside gene matches: 20. In germline, CDR1 is MNHNS, CDR2 SASEGT. CDR3 DNA sequence: TGTGCCAGCAGTTCGCGGGCCGGGACAGGGGACACAAGAGGGGCCAAAAACATTCAGTACTTC. Encoded protein: CASSSRAGTGDTRGAKNIQYF.

This clonotype has ten or more counts. The gene calls are TRBV7-8 and TRBJ2-1, with D perhaps matching TRBD1 or TRBD2 (6 bases each). CDR1 and CDR2 from the germline V gene are SGHVS and FQNEAQ. CDR3 size: 12 residues. V was trimmed by 5 bases and J by 10 bases, leaving 12 bases between them. This CDR3 is CASSLPGGEQFF. In DNA, the CDR3 is TGTGCCAGCAGCCTCCCCGGGGGCGAGCAGTTCTTC.